These 28 T cell receptor beta chains originate from one sample sequenced in a study of neoadjuvant anti-PD-1 for oral cavity cancer. Profiling relied on immunoSEQ multiplex PCR, and the TCRdb table lists in-frame clones only, not all of them. The repertoire holds several thousand clones, with roughly 56% as singletons. Sequenced material: tumor tissue, taken before nivolumab (anti-PD-1) treatment. These receptors all come from a person aged 35 to 85 with oral cavity squamous cell carcinoma.

In DNA form, the CDR3 reads TGCGCCAGCAGCCCCCCGACAGCGGCGTATGGCTACACCTTC. This gives the protein CASSPPTAAYGYTF. The V call is TRBV5-1, the J call TRBJ1-2; possibly TRBD1 for D (5 bases). The germline CDR1 and CDR2 sequences are SGHRS and YFSETQ. V lost 4 bases and J lost 5, with 15 bases in between. This CDR3 has 14 residues.

The genes are TRBV2 and TRBJ2-3, with no clear D. V lost 6 bases, J lost 4 bases, and 14 bases lay in between. The CDR3 sequence is 14 residues long. The V gene's germline CDR1 is SNHLY and CDR2 FYNNEI. The chain's CDR3 is CASRLNVASDTQYF. DNA for the CDR3: TGTGCCAGCAGGCTCAACGTGGCCTCAGATACGCAGTATTTT. Full variable domain (rest looked up from reference TRBV2 and TRBJ2-3): EPEVTQTPSHQVTQMGQEVILRCVPISNHLYFYWYRQILGQKVEFLVSFYNNEISEKSEIFDDQFSVERPDGSNFTLKIRSTKLEDSAMYFCASRLNVASDTQYFGPGTRLTVL.

The sample holds a few counts of this clone. V gene TRBV5-1 combines with J gene TRBJ1-1; 7 bases match TRBD1. Germline V CDR1 and CDR2: SGHRS, YFSETQ. After removal of 3 bases from V and 1 base from J, the junction contained 3 bases not matched to a gene. This CDR3 region has 14 residues. In DNA form, the CDR3 reads TGCGCCAGCAGCTCGGGACAGCAGAACACTGAAGCTTTCTTT. It codes for CASSSGQQNTEAFF. Looking up the rest from reference TRBV5-1 and TRBJ1-1 gives the full variable domain: KAGVTQTPRYLIKTRGQQVTLSCSPISGHRSVSWYQQTPGQGLQFLFEYFSETQRNKGNFPGRFSGRQFSNSRSEMNVSTLELGDSALYLCASSSGQQNTEAFFGQGTRLTVV.

The chain employs TRBV11-2 and TRBJ2-7; D is undetermined. This CDR3 region has 13 residues. Trimming removed 0 bases at V and 0 bases at J, with 3 bases between. Per the germline V gene, CDR1 is SGHAT and CDR2 is FQNNGV. The CDR3 region is CASSLDSSYEQYF. The CDR3 coding sequence is TGTGCCAGCAGCTTAGACAGCTCCTACGAGCAGTACTTC.

This chain joins TRBV10-2 and TRBJ1-6; D is ambiguous. CDR1 and CDR2 (germline): WSHSY, SAAADI. Trimming removed 3 bases at V and 0 bases at J, with 6 bases between. The length of the CDR3 is 15 residues. The chain's CDR3 is CASSESSSYNSPLHF. CDR3 nucleotides: TGCGCCAGCAGTGAATCCAGCTCCTATAATTCACCCCTCCACTTT.

The CDR3 loop reads CASSISGFRSLAGIDTGELFF. Written as DNA, the CDR3 is TGTGCCAGTAGTATTTCGGGGTTTCGGTCACTAGCGGGAATCGACACCGGGGAGCTGTTTTTT. The rearrangement joins TRBV19 to TRBJ2-2, with 10 bases aligning to TRBD2. The J segment lost 3 bases and the V segment lost 3 bases, leaving 19 bases of the junction unmatched. This CDR3 is 21 amino acids long. Germline-derived CDR1 and CDR2 are LNHDA and SQIVND (reference sequence).

In its sample, this clone was seen a few times. This chain connects TRBV27 to TRBJ1-1; no clear D gene. V dropped 6 bases and J dropped 1 base, with 3 bases sitting between them. CDR1 and CDR2 from the germline V gene are MNHEY and SMNVEV (reference sequence). This CDR3 region has 11 residues. CDR3 sequence reads: CASRRNTEAFF. CDR3 bases: TGTGCCAGCAGGCGGAACACTGAAGCTTTCTTT.

This clone was recorded once. The chain employs TRBV14 and TRBJ2-1; D not certain. CDR1 is SGHDN, CDR2 FVKESK, per germline. The CDR3 sequence is 13 residues long. Trimming removed 2 bases from V and 9 bases from J, with 11 bases in between. CDR3 residues: CASSQLSMTEQFF. For the CDR3, the DNA is TGTGCCAGCAGCCAACTTAGTATGACTGAGCAGTTCTTC. The complete variable domain, with remaining parts taken from reference TRBV14 and TRBJ2-1, reads EAGVTQFPSHSVIEKGQTVTLRCDPISGHDNLYWYRRVMGKEIKFLLHFVKESKQDESGMPNNRFLAERTGGTYSTLKVQPAELEDSGVYFCASSQLSMTEQFFGPGTRLTVL.

A single count supports this clone. J is TRBJ2-2 and V is TRBV27; D possibly corresponds to TRBD2 (5 bases). The CDR3 loop spans 12 amino acids. Per germline, CDR1 MNHEY and CDR2 SMNVEV (reference sequence). The V gene lost 3 bases and the J gene lost 7 bases, with 6 bases spanning the gap. CDR3 protein: CASSLEVGELFF. The CDR3, as DNA: TGTGCCAGCAGTTTGGAGGTCGGGGAGCTGTTTTTT.

The gene calls are TRBV9 and TRBJ2-1; tentatively, D is TRBD2 (6 bases). Germline values: CDR1 SGDLS, CDR2 YYNGEE. The germline V and J ends were trimmed by 6 bases and 5 bases, with 12 bases remaining between them. The CDR3 loop spans 13 amino acids. Here the CDR3 DNA reads TGTGCCAGCACTTCTAGCGTAAACAATGAGCAGTTCTTC. Amino acid sequence: CASTSSVNNEQFF.

This clone occurred a few times. V gene TRBV2 combines with J gene TRBJ1-5, with D unresolved. V was cut by 8 bases and J by 1 base, with 18 bases left in between. The CDR3 runs 16 residues. Germline assignment: CDR1 SNHLY and CDR2 FYNNEI. CDR3: CASLQKDPASNQPQHF. CDR3 sequence (DNA): TGTGCCAGCCTCCAAAAGGATCCGGCCAGCAATCAGCCCCAGCATTTT.

The chain combines TRBV4-2 with TRBJ2-1; D not certain. V was pared by 4 bases and J by 0 bases, with 4 bases between. Germline CDR1 and CDR2: LGHNA and YNFKEQ. CDR3 length equals 13 residues. In DNA form, the CDR3 reads TGTGCCAGCAGCCGGAACTCCTACAATGAGCAGTTCTTC. Translating it yields CASSRNSYNEQFF.

This clone was seen just once. The chain employs TRBV7-8 and TRBJ2-5; either TRBD1 or TRBD2 may fit D (6 bases each). This CDR3 has 15 amino acids. V shed 4 bases and J shed 5 bases, with 17 bases lying between them. Germline values: CDR1 SGHVS, CDR2 FQNEAQ. The CDR3 DNA sequence: TGTGCCAGCAGCTCGAGACTAGTGAGGGGGGAGACCCAGTACTTC. It encodes CASSSRLVRGETQYF.

This chain connects TRBV14 to TRBJ1-6; 9 nucleotides line up with TRBD1. The junction had 5 bases not matched to a gene; V was cut back by 4 bases and J by 7 bases. Looked up from germline, CDR1 is SGHDN and CDR2 is FVKESK. This CDR3 comprises 15 residues. CDR3 DNA: TGTGCCAGCAGCCCGGAGGACAGGGGAAATTCACCCCTCCACTTT. Amino acid sequence: CASSPEDRGNSPLHF.

This clone was observed a few times. CDR3 nucleotides: TGTGCCAGCTCCTACCGAGAGGCCTACGAGCAGTACTTC. Its protein product is CASSYREAYEQYF. The J gene is TRBJ2-7, the V gene TRBV18; D not certain. The CDR3 runs 13 residues. Germline CDR1 KGHSH, CDR2 LQKENI. V lost 6 bases and J lost 2, with 11 bases in between.

The chain has TRBV11-3 and TRBJ1-1; TRBD1 might be the D (5 bases). The CDR3 is 14 residues long. Germline values: CDR1 SGHNT, CDR2 YENEEA. The ends were cut back, 4 bases at V and 3 bases at J, with 12 bases in the middle. The CDR3 reads CASSSQGGHTEAFF. CDR3 coding DNA: TGTGCCAGCAGCTCTCAGGGTGGTCACACTGAAGCTTTCTTT.

This clone was counted between two and nine times. The genes are TRBV6-1 and TRBJ1-2; no clear D. CDR1 MNHNS and CDR2 SASEGT come from the germline V gene. V was clipped by 11 bases and J by 8 bases, with 18 bases between them. There are 12 residues in the CDR3. The CDR3: CACDLGVGGYTF. CDR3 nucleotides: TGTGCCTGCGACCTCGGGGTAGGGGGCTACACCTTC.

V gene TRBV28 combines with J gene TRBJ2-3; D ambiguous. Germline CDR1 reads MDHEN; CDR2 reads SYDVKM. The V end lost 5 bases, the J end lost 0 bases, and 6 bases lay between the germline ends. There are 13 residues in the CDR3. The chain's CDR3 is CASSTPSTDTQYF. The CDR3 DNA reads TGTGCCAGCAGTACACCTAGCACAGATACGCAGTATTTT.

The V gene is TRBV28, the J gene TRBJ2-5; unclear D gene. V gave up 7 bases and J gave up 7 bases, with 10 bases separating them. The CDR3 is made up of 11 amino acids. Germline CDR1 MDHEN, CDR2 SYDVKM. The CDR3 DNA is TGTGCCAGCAATGTTTTGGGGACCCAGTACTTC. Translated: CASNVLGTQYF.

In nucleotides, the CDR3 is TGTGCCAGCAGTCGACAGGGGGAAAAGGATCAGCCCCAGCATTTT. Residues: CASSRQGEKDQPQHF. This rearrangement joins TRBV6-1 to TRBJ1-5, with TRBD1 matching 9 bases. V lost 5 bases and J lost 5; bases outside the gene matches: 7. Germline CDR1 is MNHNS and CDR2 is SASEGT. This CDR3 contains 15 residues.

This clone was counted a few times. The V gene is TRBV30, the J gene TRBJ2-4, with 7 positions matching TRBD1. Germline CDR1 is GTSNPN and CDR2 is SVGIG (reference sequence). Unmatched junction bases numbered 0, after V lost 5 bases and J lost 5 bases. The CDR3 contains 11 residues. CDR3 in DNA: TGTGCCTGGGGGACAGAAAACATTCAGTACTTC. As protein: CAWGTENIQYF. The whole variable domain, remainder taken from reference TRBV30 and TRBJ2-4, is SQTIHQWPATLVQPVGSPLSLECTVEGTSNPNLYWYRQAAGRGLQLLFYSVGIGQISSEVPQNLSASRPQDRQFILSSKKLLLSDSGFYLCAWGTENIQYFGAGTRLSVL.

The chain carries TRBV6-6 and TRBJ2-7; 7 positions match TRBD2. J was trimmed by 6 bases and V by 2 bases; bases with no gene match: 13. The CDR3 runs to 16 residues. Germline CDR1 is MNHNY and CDR2 is SVGAGI (reference sequence). CDR3 sequence (DNA): TGTGCCAGCAGTTACCCGCCCGGGGGGTCGGTAGGCGAGCAGTACTTC. Translation gives CASSYPPGGSVGEQYF.

This clone is judged medium-sized. The chain uses TRBV4-1 and TRBJ2-7; D perhaps matches TRBD2 (5 bases). The germline V gene has CDR1 MGHRA and CDR2 YSYEKL. Trimming removed 1 base from V and 6 bases from J, with 10 bases in between. The CDR3 totals 13 residues. Here the CDR3 DNA reads TGCGCCAGCAGCCAAGCGGGAACCGTCGAGCAGTACTTC. Protein sequence: CASSQAGTVEQYF.

The chain couples TRBV27 to TRBJ1-1, with a tentative D call TRBD1 (5 bases). The V gene's germline CDR1 is MNHEY and CDR2 SMNVEV (reference sequence). The V end was cut by 5 bases, the J end by 1 base, with 8 bases between. The CDR3 spans 13 residues. CDR3: CASSRQGNTEAFF. CDR3 nucleotide sequence: TGTGCCAGCAGTCGTCAGGGGAACACTGAAGCTTTCTTT.

J is TRBJ2-7 and V is TRBV27; D not resolved. The CDR3 is 14 amino acids. CDR1 and CDR2 from the germline V gene are MNHEY and SMNVEV (reference sequence). V was shortened by 0 bases and J by 6 bases, with 12 bases between the two germline ends. This chain's CDR3 is CASSLSRQVGEQYF. CDR3 nucleotide sequence: TGTGCCAGCAGTTTATCCCGGCAGGTAGGCGAGCAGTACTTC.

This rearrangement joins TRBV28 to TRBJ1-1; TRBD1 agrees at 10 bases. CDR3 length equals 19 residues. Germline CDR1 is MDHEN and CDR2 is SYDVKM. J gave up 2 bases and V 1 base, and 13 bases lay outside the gene matches. CDR3 bases: TGTGCCAGCAGTTTATTAAGTACCCTCCGGGACAGGGGCAACACTGAAGCTTTCTTT. Its protein product is CASSLLSTLRDRGNTEAFF.

V is TRBV5-1 and J is TRBJ2-1; 14 bases are shared with TRBD2. Trimming removed 7 bases from V and 2 bases from J; junction bases left unmatched: 2. Germline loops: CDR1 SGHRS, CDR2 YFSETQ. The CDR3 consists of 15 residues. The CDR3 DNA sequence: TGCGCCAGCGAGACTAGCGGGGGGGCCTACAATGAGCAGTTCTTC. This encodes CASETSGGAYNEQFF. The full variable domain, rest sourced from reference TRBV5-1 and TRBJ2-1, is KAGVTQTPRYLIKTRGQQVTLSCSPISGHRSVSWYQQTPGQGLQFLFEYFSETQRNKGNFPGRFSGRQFSNSRSEMNVSTLELGDSALYLCASETSGGAYNEQFFGPGTRLTVL.

The chain carries TRBV19 and TRBJ2-2, with 7 bases identical to TRBD1. The germline CDR1 and CDR2 sequences are LNHDA and SQIVND (reference sequence). The CDR3 runs to 14 residues. V trimming: 11 bases; J trimming: 2 bases; junction bases outside the gene matches: 8. The CDR3 sequence is CASGRDRNTGELFF. The CDR3, as DNA: TGTGCCTCAGGCCGGGACAGAAACACCGGGGAGCTGTTTTTT.